These T cell receptor beta chains were read from a single sample in a study of T-cell reconstitution after alpha-beta-depleted transplantation in children. One entry per CDR3 protein, called by TCRdb with MiXCR from the PCR reads. The repertoire has about 610,000 distinct CDR3 sequences, about 10% of them found once; the top ten carry roughly 4%. The sample consisted of PBMCs from the stem cell graft donor, taken from the stem cell graft. The receptors were gathered from a human donor who donated a stem cell graft to a child with acute myeloid leukemia. CDR3s include the opening cysteine and the closing phenylalanine or tryptophan. A D gene is named only where the DNA matches it firmly. Some rows have no size entry. The others give once, few or many, or a class for an expanded clone.

CDR3 protein,CDR3 DNA,J gene,V gene,clone size,D gene
CASSEDQLTEAFF,TGTGCCAGCAGCGAAGACCAGCTCACTGAAGCTTTCTTT,TRBJ1-1,TRBV11-3,few,-
CASGESGGPSYNEQFF,TGTGCCAGCGGGGAGTCGGGGGGGCCTTCCTACAATGAGCAGTTCTTC,TRBJ2-1,TRBV28,few,TRBD2
CASSFGASNTNYGYTF,TGTGCCAGCAGTTTCGGGGCCAGTAATACTAACTATGGCTACACCTTC,TRBJ1-2,TRBV12-3/TRBV12-4,many,-
CAWSAELNKAGGADTQYF,TGTGCCTGGAGTGCCGAATTAAATAAGGCGGGAGGCGCAGATACGCAGTATTTT,TRBJ2-3,TRBV30,few,TRBD2
CASSFWTGSHEQYF,TGTGCCAGCAGTTTTTGGACAGGGTCGCACGAGCAGTACTTC,TRBJ2-7,TRBV27,-,TRBD1
CSAREAQRTGLAGVNEQFF,TGCAGTGCTAGAGAGGCCCAGAGAACCGGACTAGCGGGTGTCAATGAGCAGTTCTTC,TRBJ2-1,TRBV20-1,few,TRBD2
CASSPQGPASYEQYF,TGTGCCAGCAGCCCCCAGGGGCCCGCCTCCTACGAGCAGTACTTC,TRBJ2-7,TRBV7-2,few,-
CSARDRTGETEAFF,TGCAGTGCTAGAGATCGGACAGGGGAAACTGAAGCTTTCTTT,TRBJ1-1,TRBV20-1,few,TRBD1
CASSDTGLAGKETQYF,TGTGCCAGCAGCGATACGGGACTAGCGGGAAAAGAGACCCAGTACTTC,TRBJ2-5,TRBV7-8,-,TRBD2
CSAAGTSGRYPYNEQFF,TGCAGTGCTGCCGGGACTAGCGGGAGATACCCCTACAATGAGCAGTTCTTC,TRBJ2-1,TRBV20-1,few,TRBD2
CASSLRLAGEYEQYF,TGTGCCAGCAGCTTAAGACTAGCGGGAGAATACGAGCAGTACTTC,TRBJ2-7,TRBV7-8,few,TRBD2
CASSFPGALTSGRKNEQFF,TGTGCCAGCAGCTTCCCCGGGGCCCTGACTAGCGGGAGAAAGAATGAGCAGTTCTTC,TRBJ2-1,TRBV11-2,few,TRBD2
CASSLETAGEQYF,TGCGCCAGCAGCTTGGAAACGGCTGGAGAGCAGTACTTC,TRBJ2-7,TRBV5-1,few,-
CASSPGAIEAKNIQYF,TGCGCCAGCAGCCCCGGGGCCATAGAGGCCAAAAACATTCAGTACTTC,TRBJ2-4,TRBV5-1,many,-
CASTSGRGQFF,TGTGCCAGCACTAGCGGAAGGGGGCAGTTCTTC,TRBJ2-1,TRBV28,few,TRBD2
CASSYSSPGQSNQPQHF,TGTGCCAGCAGTTACTCGTCTCCGGGACAGAGCAATCAGCCCCAGCATTTT,TRBJ1-5,TRBV6-5,many,TRBD1
CASSVQGAYTGELFF,TGTGCCAGCAGTGTACAGGGGGCGTATACCGGGGAGCTGTTTTTT,TRBJ2-2,TRBV2,-,TRBD1
CASSSPGASGRLYEQYF,TGTGCCAGCAGCTCCCCGGGGGCTAGCGGGAGATTGTACGAGCAGTACTTC,TRBJ2-7,TRBV7-8,many,TRBD2
CAWSPRFGSEQFF,TGTGCCTGGAGTCCGAGGTTCGGGAGTGAGCAGTTCTTC,TRBJ2-1,TRBV30,few,-
CASSLLAGGYYEQYF,TGTGCCAGCAGCTTACTAGCGGGAGGATACTACGAGCAGTACTTC,TRBJ2-7,TRBV7-6,-,TRBD2
CASSPISDNEQFF,TGTGCCAGCAGCCCAATTTCAGATAATGAGCAGTTCTTC,TRBJ2-1,TRBV7-2,-,-
CASSQTGSGANVLTF,TGTGCCAGCAGTCAAACAGGATCCGGGGCCAACGTCCTGACTTTC,TRBJ2-6,TRBV28,many,-
CASSVAALLGEQYF,TGTGCCAGCAGCGTTGCCGCCTTACTAGGGGAGCAGTACTTC,TRBJ2-7,TRBV9,many,-
CSARLNPRDTQYF,TGCAGTGCTAGGTTAAATCCGCGAGATACGCAGTATTTT,TRBJ2-3,TRBV20-1,few,-
CASRSTAGGTPKNTEAFF,TGTGCCAGCAGATCTACCGCAGGGGGGACACCCAAGAACACTGAAGCTTTCTTT,TRBJ1-1,TRBV6-2/TRBV6-3,-,TRBD1
CATSREPSGKGVNEQFF,TGTGCCACCAGCCGAGAGCCCAGCGGGAAAGGGGTCAATGAGCAGTTCTTC,TRBJ2-1,TRBV15,few,TRBD2
CASSPGQAGNTGELFF,TGCGCCAGCAGCCCTGGACAGGCTGGGAACACCGGGGAGCTGTTTTTT,TRBJ2-2,TRBV5-1,few,TRBD1
CASSYSFVGTSGRLRDEQFF,TGTGCCAGCAGTTACTCTTTCGTTGGGACTAGCGGGAGACTCCGCGATGAGCAGTTCTTC,TRBJ2-1,TRBV6-2/TRBV6-3,many,TRBD2
CAISKGPPLTEAFF,TGTGCCATCAGCAAGGGACCCCCTTTAACTGAAGCTTTCTTT,TRBJ1-1,TRBV10-3,many,-
CASSFAPRERSAQYF,TGTGCCAGCAGTTTTGCCCCAAGGGAAAGATCGGCCCAGTACTTC,TRBJ2-5,TRBV12-3/TRBV12-4,few,-
CSVTGLAGGEQFF,TGCAGCGTGACGGGACTAGCGGGAGGTGAGCAGTTCTTC,TRBJ2-1,TRBV29-1,-,TRBD2
CSVSGGEGGNTIYF,TGCAGCGTCTCAGGGGGCGAGGGAGGAAACACCATATATTTT,TRBJ1-3,TRBV29-1,-,TRBD1
CASILGEASSYNEQFF,-,TRBJ2-1,TRBV5-1,-,-
CAWRSSHEQYF,TGTGCCTGGAGATCCAGCCACGAGCAGTACTTC,TRBJ2-7,TRBV30,few,-
CSGGQGSSEAFF,TGCAGCGGCGGACAGGGTTCGTCTGAAGCTTTCTTT,TRBJ1-1,TRBV29-1,-,TRBD1
CASSYTPGELFF,TGCGCCAGCAGCTATACCCCCGGGGAGCTGTTTTTT,TRBJ2-2,TRBV5-1,many,-
CASRLTQGSTEAFF,TGTGCCAGCAGACTAACACAGGGAAGCACTGAAGCTTTCTTT,TRBJ1-1,TRBV6-1,-,-
CASSLEAGARNTEAFF,TGCGCCAGCAGCTTGGAGGCGGGGGCGAGGAACACTGAAGCTTTCTTT,TRBJ1-1,TRBV5-1,-,-
CASSLVEQGEAFF,TGTGCCAGCAGCTTAGTTGAGCAGGGTGAAGCTTTCTTT,TRBJ1-1,TRBV7-2,few,-
CASTRTSESYEQYF,TGTGCCAGCACCCGGACTAGCGAGTCCTACGAGCAGTACTTC,TRBJ2-7,TRBV5-5,few,TRBD2
CASSLGVDRPNEQFF,TGTGCTAGCAGCTTGGGTGTGGACAGGCCCAATGAGCAGTTCTTC,TRBJ2-1,TRBV7-7,few,TRBD1
CASSAIAVYNEQFF,TGTGCCAGCAGCGCCATAGCGGTCTACAATGAGCAGTTCTTC,TRBJ2-1,TRBV7-3,many,-
CASSSAGTSVEQFF,TGCGCCAGCAGCTCCGCTGGGACTAGCGTTGAGCAGTTCTTC,TRBJ2-1,TRBV5-1,few,TRBD2
CASSSLGAANYGYTF,TGTGCCAGCAGCTCCCTGGGGGCAGCTAACTATGGCTACACCTTC,TRBJ1-2,TRBV7-9,few,-
CSVERDRTGSFTDTQYF,TGCAGCGTTGAAAGGGATAGGACAGGGAGCTTCACAGATACGCAGTATTTT,TRBJ2-3,TRBV29-1,many,TRBD1
CSARIPSGTKETQYF,TGCAGTGCTAGGATCCCCTCCGGGACCAAAGAGACCCAGTACTTC,TRBJ2-5,TRBV20-1,-,-
CASSYSASGRGNEQFF,TGTGCCAGCAGTTATTCCGCTAGCGGGAGGGGCAATGAGCAGTTCTTC,TRBJ2-1,TRBV6-2/TRBV6-3,few,TRBD2
CASSPTAGKTQYF,TGTGCCAGCAGCCCAACAGCCGGAAAGACCCAGTACTTC,TRBJ2-5,TRBV7-2,-,-
CASSDHRTSSNEQFF,TGTGCCAGCAGTGACCATCGGACTAGTAGTAATGAGCAGTTCTTC,TRBJ2-1,TRBV6-1,few,TRBD2
CATSTQQGSYNSPLHF,TGTGCCACCAGCACTCAACAGGGTTCCTATAATTCACCCCTCCACTTT,TRBJ1-6,TRBV15,few,-
CASSLGGAPGEQFF,TGCGCCAGCAGCTTGGGAGGGGCCCCCGGTGAGCAGTTCTTC,TRBJ2-1,TRBV5-1,-,-
CAWMPGHMNTEAFF,TGTGCCTGGATGCCGGGACACATGAACACTGAAGCTTTCTTT,TRBJ1-1,TRBV30,few,-